Shown below are 23 T cell receptor beta chains from a single sample sequenced in a study of response to subunit inactivated influenza vaccine. Via MiXCR, TCRdb re-called the RT-PCR reads, giving one row per CDR3 protein. This sample has hundreds of thousands of distinct CDR3 sequences, with more than 15% found just once. Sample: PBMCs from blood, taken 11 to 12 days after vaccination. These receptor sequences come from a man aged 45-65 years who received an inactivated influenza vaccine.

The chain is built from TRBV4-3 and TRBJ1-6; D remains unclear. Germline V CDR1 and CDR2: LGHNA, YSLEER. V lost 1 base, J lost 4 bases, and 14 bases lay in between. The CDR3 is 17 residues long. The CDR3 loop reads CASSQGRESRYNSPLHF. The DNA of the CDR3 is TGCGCCAGCAGCCAAGGGAGGGAGAGTCGTTATAATTCACCCCTCCACTTT.

In this sample, this clonotype turned up a few times. The V gene is TRBV20-1, the J gene TRBJ2-1, with a weak D call TRBD2 (5 bases). Germline V gene lookup returns CDR1 DFQATT and CDR2 SNEGSKA (reference sequence). There are 13 residues in the CDR3. V was trimmed by 3 bases and J by 3 bases, leaving 9 bases between them. CDR3 coding DNA: TGCAGTGCTAGCTCGGGATTCTACAATGAGCAGTTCTTC. It yields the protein CSASSGFYNEQFF.

The V call is TRBV9, the J call TRBJ2-1; TRBD2 matches 9 bases. Germline trimming cut 0 bases from V and 9 bases from J; bases unmatched to any gene: 10. The CDR3 is 16 residues long. Per the germline V gene, CDR1 is SGDLS and CDR2 is YYNGEE. The CDR3 DNA is TGTGCCAGCAGCGTAGGAGGCGGGGGGGCCGTCCGTGAGCAGTTCTTC. Encoded protein: CASSVGGGGAVREQFF.

This clonotype came up many times. V and J are TRBV4-2 and TRBJ2-1; 7 nucleotides line up with TRBD1. Germline loops: CDR1 LGHNA, CDR2 YNFKEQ. The CDR3 consists of 17 residues. With 3 bases clipped from V and 1 base from J, the junction kept 9 bases outside the gene matches. CDR3 in amino acids: CASSQVRQGVSYNEQFF. The CDR3 bases are TGTGCCAGCAGCCAGGTCAGGCAGGGGGTTTCCTACAATGAGCAGTTCTTC.

This clonotype was counted a single time. The chain carries TRBV12-3 or TRBV12-4 and TRBJ1-2, with unresolved D. V lost 5 bases, J lost 2 bases, and 12 bases lay in between. The CDR3 is 14 amino acids. The CDR3 DNA is TGTGCCAGCAGTGGACGGGGTCAAAACTATGGCTACACCTTC. It translates to CASSGRGQNYGYTF.

This clonotype was seen more than once but under ten times. V is TRBV7-2 and J is TRBJ1-5; D is ambiguous. The CDR3 totals 13 residues. The germline V gene has CDR1 SGHTA and CDR2 FQGNSA. V dropped 5 bases and J dropped 5 bases, with 10 bases sitting between them. The CDR3 spells CASSPTADQPQHF. The CDR3 DNA is TGTGCCAGCAGCCCCACGGCGGATCAGCCCCAGCATTTT.

This clonotype has only a few counts. This chain uses TRBV7-2 with TRBJ2-3; D remains ambiguous. Trimming stripped 2 bases from V and 0 bases from J, with 6 bases between. The CDR3 covers 14 residues. The germline gives CDR1 SGHTA, CDR2 FQGNSA. CDR3: CASSLIRSTDTQYF. The CDR3 DNA reads TGTGCCAGCAGCTTAATACGTAGCACAGATACGCAGTATTTT.

This chain links TRBV12-3 or TRBV12-4 with TRBJ2-4; 11 bases are a match to TRBD2. The CDR3 runs 18 residues. Trimming took 5 bases from V and 2 from J; bases not matched to a gene: 11. CDR3 nucleotides: TGTGCCAGCAGTGCCCTGACTAGCGGGGCGTTGTCCAAAAACATTCAGTACTTC. This encodes CASSALTSGALSKNIQYF.

This clonotype occurred a few times. The rearrangement links TRBV6-1 to TRBJ2-3; D ambiguous. The CDR3 covers 14 residues. Trimming took off 6 bases at V and 0 bases at J, with 10 bases between the two ends. The germline CDR1 and CDR2 sequences are MNHNS and SASEGT. The CDR3 reads CASRKNPSTDTQYF. CDR3 nucleotides: TGTGCCAGCAGGAAGAATCCTAGCACAGATACGCAGTATTTT.

This clonotype has a handful of counts. The chain carries TRBV6-2 or TRBV6-3 and TRBJ2-1; possibly TRBD2 for D (6 bases). Germline V CDR1 and CDR2: MNHEY, SVGEGT. The V gene lost 11 bases and the J gene lost 9 bases, with 23 bases spanning the gap. The CDR3 is 14 amino acids. CDR3 sequence reads: CASQVNPGGSEQFF. CDR3 DNA sequence: TGTGCCTCCCAAGTTAACCCCGGGGGTAGTGAGCAGTTCTTC.

This clonotype has only a few counts. The chain combines TRBV6-2 or TRBV6-3 with TRBJ1-2, with TRBD1 matching 10 bases. The CDR3 contains 15 residues. V shed 6 bases and J 4 bases; nucleotides not matched to a gene: 8. The V gene's germline CDR1 is MNHEY and CDR2 SVGEGT. CDR3 DNA: TGTGCCAGCAGCGCCTCCGGGACAGGGGCCTATGGCTACACCTTC. As protein: CASSASGTGAYGYTF.

The chain is built from TRBV25-1 and TRBJ2-1; 9 bases are shared with TRBD2. J was trimmed by 5 bases and V by 7 bases; bases with no gene match: 9. There are 15 residues in the CDR3. Per germline, CDR1 MGHDK and CDR2 SYGVNS. The CDR3 bases are TGTGCCAGCAATTCGCCTAGCGGGGCCAACAATGAGCAGTTCTTC. Its translation is CASNSPSGANNEQFF.

This clonotype was detected a few times. The rearrangement uses TRBV20-1 and TRBJ2-3, with 8 nucleotides matching TRBD2. V lost 5 bases, J lost 2 bases, and 12 bases stayed unmatched. Germline V gene lookup returns CDR1 DFQATT and CDR2 SNEGSKA (reference sequence). This CDR3 region has 16 residues. This CDR3 reads CSAPQRERGFTDTQYF. The CDR3 DNA reads TGCAGTGCTCCCCAGCGGGAGCGGGGGTTCACAGATACGCAGTATTTT.

The CDR3, as DNA: TGTGCCAGCAGCCCTAGGACAGGGGTGGGGAACACTGAAGCTTTCTTT. This encodes CASSPRTGVGNTEAFF. The V call is TRBV9, the J call TRBJ1-1; the match to TRBD1 covers 9 bases. The CDR3 runs to 16 residues. The V gene end was trimmed by 4 bases and the J gene end by 1 base; junction bases not matched to a gene: 8. Germline V gene data show CDR1 as SGDLS and CDR2 as YYNGEE.

The CDR3 loop reads CASSASTGRSTDTQYF. The CDR3 region has the DNA TGTGCCAGCAGTGCCTCGACAGGGAGAAGCACAGATACGCAGTATTTT. The chain recombines TRBV6-2 or TRBV6-3 with TRBJ2-3, with 7 bases identical to TRBD1. The CDR3 is 16 residues long. Germline V gene lookup returns CDR1 MNHEY and CDR2 SVGEGT. Germline trimming cut 5 bases from V and 0 bases from J; bases unmatched to any gene: 8.

This clonotype showed up just a few times. The CDR3 DNA is TGTGCCAGCAGAAGGACGGGCACAGATACGCAGTATTTT. Translation: CASRRTGTDTQYF. The rearrangement joins TRBV7-6 to TRBJ2-3; the D is unclear. There are 13 residues in the CDR3. V lost 6 bases, J lost 1 base, and 8 bases lay in between. Germline V CDR1 and CDR2: SGHVS, FNYEAQ.

This chain connects TRBV27 to TRBJ2-1; TRBD2 aligns across 13 bases. Germline-derived CDR1 and CDR2 are MNHEY and SMNVEV (reference sequence). The CDR3 contains 15 residues. V lost 8 bases to trimming and J lost 5 bases; unmatched junction nucleotides: 6. Here the CDR3 reads CASGSGTSGNNEQFF. For the CDR3, the DNA is TGTGCCAGCGGGAGCGGGACTAGCGGGAACAATGAGCAGTTCTTC.

In this sample, this clonotype turned up a few times. The chain employs TRBV20-1 and TRBJ2-7, with 7 bases that match TRBD1. J gave up 2 bases and V 4 bases, and 5 bases lay outside the gene matches. This CDR3 has 13 amino acids. The germline CDR1 and CDR2 sequences are DFQATT and SNEGSKA (reference sequence). DNA for the CDR3: TGCAGTGCTAACCGGGACAGTACCTACGAGCAGTACTTC. Its translation: CSANRDSTYEQYF.

This clonotype was picked up a small number of times. V gene TRBV28 combines with J gene TRBJ2-3, with D uncertain. V lost 2 bases to trimming and J lost 0 bases, with 9 bases between them. The germline V gene encodes CDR1 MDHEN and CDR2 SYDVKM. CDR3 length: 15 residues. CDR3: CASSLTGDSTDTQYF. In DNA form, the CDR3 reads TGTGCCAGCAGTTTAACTGGGGATAGCACAGATACGCAGTATTTT. The entire variable domain, with the rest obtained from reference TRBV28 and TRBJ2-3, is as follows: DVKVTQSSRYLVKRTGEKVFLECVQDMDHENMFWYRQDPGLGLRLIYFSYDVKMKEKGDIPEGYSVSREKKERFSLILESASTNQTSMYLCASSLTGDSTDTQYFGPGTRLTVL.

The chain links TRBV12-3 or TRBV12-4 to TRBJ1-5, with D perhaps TRBD1 (6 bases). Trimming cost V 3 bases and J 6 bases, with 9 bases left between them. This CDR3 spans 13 amino acids. Here the CDR3 reads CASSFGTLQPQHF. Written as DNA, the CDR3 is TGTGCCAGCAGTTTTGGGACACTTCAGCCCCAGCATTTT.

The CDR3 loop reads CASSESRNTIYF. In DNA form, the CDR3 reads TGTGCCAGCAGTGAATCGAGAAACACCATATATTTT. The chain couples TRBV6-1 to TRBJ1-3; D not certain. Germline V gene lookup returns CDR1 MNHNS and CDR2 SASEGT. V was cut by 2 bases and J by 5 bases, with 4 bases left in between. The CDR3 extends over 12 amino acids.

The sample holds a few counts of this clonotype. This sequence joins TRBV7-9 and TRBJ2-6; D unclear. CDR1 is SEHNR, CDR2 FQNEAQ, per germline (reference sequence). This CDR3 is built from 17 residues. V was pared by 4 bases and J by 0 bases, with 13 bases between. The DNA for the CDR3 is TGTGCCAGCAGCTCGTCCAGTGTTTTCTCTGGGGCCAACGTCCTGACTTTC. Amino acid sequence: CASSSSSVFSGANVLTF.

The chain joins TRBV14 to TRBJ1-2, with D tentatively TRBD1 (6 bases). The CDR3 sequence is 14 residues long. The V end was cut by 6 bases, the J end by 2 bases, with 13 bases between. Germline V gene sequence: CDR1 SGHDN, CDR2 FVKESK. The CDR3 protein is CASRKGGDNYGYTF. DNA of the CDR3: TGTGCCAGCAGGAAGGGGGGAGACAACTATGGCTACACCTTC.